This T cell receptor beta chain was sequenced during a study of graft-versus-host responses after intestinal transplantation. Study in general: Multivisceral, liver-intestinal, or isolated intestinal transplants were performed in recipients.

Graft samples were processed, releasing intraepithelial and lamina propria lymphocytes. The method was immunoSEQ multiplex PCR; TCRdb's version includes in-frame clones alone and lacks a portion of them. The table lists 13,000 or so clones, roughly 81% of them singletons. Germline loops: CDR1 MNHNY, CDR2 SVGAGI (reference sequence). V dropped 5 bases and J dropped 1 base, with 13 bases sitting between them. The CDR3 is 15 residues long. Study conclusions and caveats: Association was observed between peak circulating GvH clone levels and early post-transplant HvG declines. Present in recipient marrow, GvH clones included some that appeared first in ileum or blood. Where graft-donor T cell macrochimerism was present, patients had high graft-versus-host to host-versus-graft clonal ratios in allografts.

To note about this clone: Its target is unknown.

The receptor comes from a human patient who received an intestinal transplant, so some T cells may come from the graft donor. The chain recombines TRBV6-6 with TRBJ2-3; D is perhaps TRBD2 (5 bases). The specimen was ileum tissue, collected 16 days after intestinal transplant. DNA for the CDR3: TGTGCCAGCAGTCTCCCGGCGGGTGGCACAGATACGCAGTATTTT. Encoded protein: CASSLPAGGTDTQYF.